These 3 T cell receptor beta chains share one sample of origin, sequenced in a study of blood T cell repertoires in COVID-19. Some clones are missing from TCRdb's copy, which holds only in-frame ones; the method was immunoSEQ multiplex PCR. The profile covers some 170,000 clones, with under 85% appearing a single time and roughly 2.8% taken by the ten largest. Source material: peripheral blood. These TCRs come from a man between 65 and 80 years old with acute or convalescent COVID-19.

The CDR3 region is CASSLISRGRETQYF. CDR3 nucleotides: TGTGCCAGCAGTTTAATTTCCAGGGGGCGGGAGACCCAGTACTTC. V gene TRBV27 combines with J gene TRBJ2-5, with 8 bases that match TRBD1. V lost 2 bases, J lost 5 bases, and 7 bases stayed unmatched. The CDR3 has 15 residues. Germline assignment: CDR1 MNHEY and CDR2 SMNVEV (reference sequence).

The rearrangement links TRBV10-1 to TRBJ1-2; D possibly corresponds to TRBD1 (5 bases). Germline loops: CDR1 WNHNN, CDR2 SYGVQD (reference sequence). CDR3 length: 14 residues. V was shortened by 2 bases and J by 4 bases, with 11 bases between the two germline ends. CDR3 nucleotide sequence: TGCGCCAGCAGTGAGGAAGGGGTCTCCTATGGCTACACCTTC. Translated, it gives CASSEEGVSYGYTF.

CDR3 residues: CASSLGLSGYEQYF. DNA of the CDR3: TGTGCCAGCAGCTTGGGGCTCTCAGGCTACGAGCAGTACTTC. V usage is TRBV11-2 and J usage is TRBJ2-7, with TRBD1 as a possible D gene (5 bases). The germline V and J ends were trimmed by 3 bases and 3 bases, with 12 bases remaining between them. This CDR3 comprises 14 residues. From germline, CDR1 is SGHAT and CDR2 FQNNGV.